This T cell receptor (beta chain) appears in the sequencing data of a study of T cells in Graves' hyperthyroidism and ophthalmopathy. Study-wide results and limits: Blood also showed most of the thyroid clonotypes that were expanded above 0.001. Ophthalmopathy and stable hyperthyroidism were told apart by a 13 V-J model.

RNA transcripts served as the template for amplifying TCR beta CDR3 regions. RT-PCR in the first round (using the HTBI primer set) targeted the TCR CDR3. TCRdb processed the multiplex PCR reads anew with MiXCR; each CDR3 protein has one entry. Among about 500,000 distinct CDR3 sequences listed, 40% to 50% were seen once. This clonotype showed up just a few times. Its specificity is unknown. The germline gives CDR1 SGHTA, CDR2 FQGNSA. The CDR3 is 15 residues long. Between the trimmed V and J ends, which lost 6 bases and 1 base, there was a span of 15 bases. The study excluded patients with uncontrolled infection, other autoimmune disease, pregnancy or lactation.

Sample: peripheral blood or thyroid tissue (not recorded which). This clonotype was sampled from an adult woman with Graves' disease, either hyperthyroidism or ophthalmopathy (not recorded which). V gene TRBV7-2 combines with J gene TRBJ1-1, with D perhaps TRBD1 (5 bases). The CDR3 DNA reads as TGTGCCAGCAGGTCGACCGGGACGGCGAACACTGAAGCTTTCTTT. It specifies CASRSTGTANTEAFF.